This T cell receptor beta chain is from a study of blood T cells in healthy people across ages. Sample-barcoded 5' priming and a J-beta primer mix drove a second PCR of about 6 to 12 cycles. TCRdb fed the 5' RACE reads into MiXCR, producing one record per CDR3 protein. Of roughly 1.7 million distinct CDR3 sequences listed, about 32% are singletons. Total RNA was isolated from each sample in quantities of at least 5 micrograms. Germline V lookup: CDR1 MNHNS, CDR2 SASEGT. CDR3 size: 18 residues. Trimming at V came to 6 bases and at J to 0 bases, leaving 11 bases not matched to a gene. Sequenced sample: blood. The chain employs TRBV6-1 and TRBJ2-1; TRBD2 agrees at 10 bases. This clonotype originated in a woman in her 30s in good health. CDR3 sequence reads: CASRRTSGTRGSYNEQFF. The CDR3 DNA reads TGTGCCAGCAGAAGGACTAGCGGCACGCGTGGCTCCTACAATGAGCAGTTCTTC.